Presented here are 9 T cell receptor beta chains from one specimen sequenced in a study of immune heterogeneity within non-small cell lung tumors (dated by TCRdb to the late 2010s). Instrument used: HiSeq X Ten. The TCR beta CDR3 region was amplified with a multiplex PCR system, in which a first round of 9 to 11 cycles was run using 32 V-gene forward and 13 J-gene reverse primers. TCRdb trimmed public reads at Q25 via fastp, called clones via MiXCR and kept in-frame beta chains. Every distinct CDR3 protein forms one entry, paired with its most common genes and DNA. This sample holds around 20,000 distinct CDR3 sequences; roughly 29% were observed only once. About 3.9% of the sample goes to the ten largest clones. Genomic DNA was extracted from bulk tumor tissue and used as the TCR template, and 600 ng gDNA was amplified per sample. During surgery, multiple biopsies were taken from each primary tumor, with sampling sites spaced as far apart as possible within the tumor mass. The study cohort was described as untreated, and patients were newly diagnosed NSCLC cases undergoing curative surgery.

Sequencing was done on a sample of lung tumor tissue. The source is a man in his forties or fifties with non-small cell lung cancer.

This clonotype was counted many times. The chain employs TRBV20-1 and TRBJ2-1; the match to TRBD2 covers 11 bases. J was trimmed by 8 bases and V by 6 bases; bases with no gene match: 9. The CDR3 totals 14 residues. Germline CDR1 DFQATT, CDR2 SNEGSKA (reference sequence). CDR3 loop: CSASQLAGGHEQFF. The CDR3 bases are TGCAGTGCGAGCCAGCTAGCGGGAGGACATGAGCAGTTCTTC.

This clonotype was detected ten times or more. The rearrangement links TRBV19 to TRBJ1-5, with a weak D call TRBD1 (5 bases). The CDR3 is 14 amino acids. V was pared by 9 bases and J by 0 bases, with 12 bases between. CDR1 LNHDA and CDR2 SQIVND come from the germline V gene (reference sequence). The CDR3 nucleotides are TGTGCCAGCAGGACATTCAATAGCAATCAGCCCCAGCATTTT. Amino acids: CASRTFNSNQPQHF.

This clonotype was seen ten or more times. V and J are TRBV27 and TRBJ2-7; TRBD1 matches at 7 bases. The trim removed 6 bases at V and 5 bases at J, leaving 28 bases unmatched. Looked up from germline, CDR1 is MNHEY and CDR2 is SMNVEV (reference sequence). The CDR3 sequence is 20 residues long. This CDR3 reads CASRLVATGTVGGGGNEQYF. As DNA, the CDR3 is TGTGCCAGCAGACTCGTCGCTACCGGGACAGTGGGTGGAGGAGGCAACGAGCAGTACTTC.

This clonotype was seen a handful of times. A much larger clone lies a single base off, so this may be a read error. The genes are TRBV2 and TRBJ2-7; D is possibly TRBD1 or TRBD2 (6 bases each). Trimming removed 7 bases at V and 5 bases at J, with 15 bases between. Germline V gene sequence: CDR1 SNHLY, CDR2 FYNNEI. The CDR3 consists of 13 residues. The CDR3 region has the DNA TGTGCCAGCACCCCGGGGGCTGCCCACGAGCAGTACTTC. As protein: CASTPGAAHEQYF.

This clonotype was seen a few times. This sequence joins TRBV7-9 and TRBJ2-3, with D possibly TRBD1 on 5 matching bases. Per germline, CDR1 SEHNR and CDR2 FQNEAQ (reference sequence). The CDR3 covers 13 residues. The V and J ends lost 1 base and 5 bases respectively, with 7 bases between them. The CDR3 loop is CASSLVRVDTQYF. The CDR3 DNA reads as TGTGCCAGCAGCTTAGTCAGGGTAGATACGCAGTATTTT.

The chain carries TRBV6-8 and TRBJ2-7; TRBD1 matches 7 bases. CDR1 MNHGY and CDR2 SAAAGT come from the germline V gene. The CDR3 covers 13 residues. Germline trimming cut 5 bases from V and 3 bases from J; bases unmatched to any gene: 4. CDR3 protein: CASSQTGSYEQYF. The CDR3 DNA reads as TGTGCCAGCAGTCAGACAGGGAGCTACGAGCAGTACTTC.

This clonotype appeared a few times. The chain joins TRBV25-1 to TRBJ2-3; 9 bases map to TRBD2. Germline lookup yields CDR1 MGHDK and CDR2 SYGVNS. This CDR3 is 15 amino acids long. V was pared by 10 bases and J by 5 bases, with 13 bases of the junction left unmatched. The CDR3 loop reads CATRRLAATGDTQYF. The CDR3 coding sequence is TGTGCCACCCGAAGACTAGCGGCAACCGGAGATACGCAGTATTTT.

V usage is TRBV5-6 and J usage is TRBJ2-7; TRBD2 is a possible D gene (6 bases). The CDR3 consists of 16 residues. CDR1 is SGHDT, CDR2 YYEEEE, per germline. V dropped 0 bases and J dropped 2 bases, with 15 bases sitting between them. The CDR3 here is CASSLVPGVQPYEQYF. In DNA, the CDR3 is TGTGCCAGCAGCTTGGTCCCGGGAGTGCAACCCTACGAGCAGTACTTC.

The table lists this clonotype with many counts. The V and J genes are TRBV6-2 or TRBV6-3 and TRBJ1-5; 7 bases agree with TRBD1. J was trimmed by 1 base and V by 0 bases; bases with no gene match: 12. The CDR3 spans 19 residues. The germline gives CDR1 MNHEY, CDR2 SVGEGT. Here the CDR3 DNA reads TGTGCCAGCAGTTACTCGAAAAGGGGGCCCCAACTAAGCAATCAGCCCCAGCATTTT. This codes for CASSYSKRGPQLSNQPQHF.